The present entry profiles one T cell receptor beta chain with its context. What it binds is not known. The source of the sample is a study of coeliac disease. Regarding the study as a whole: Published gliadin-specific TRB sequences appeared in about 55% of the 18 coeliac samples, 1 of 6 controls. Few TRB amino acid sequences were shared between samples; most were unique. Active celiac intraepithelial and lamina propria samples had lower TRB and TRG clonality than control samples.

The protocol was immunoSEQ multiplex PCR, while the TCRdb copy is restricted to in-frame clones and leaves out a portion. The sample contains thousands of clones, approximately 59% of which appear only once. CDR1 is SNHLY and CDR2 is FYNNEI in the germline V gene. This CDR3 region has 13 residues. The material sequenced was lymphocytes from the gut lamina propria. This clonotype was sampled from a man aged 60-69 years with celiac disease on a gluten-free diet. The V gene is TRBV2, the J gene TRBJ2-5; TRBD1 aligns across 7 bases. Gene TRBJ2-7 matches the end of the DNA better, so the J call may be wrong. The CDR3 is CASQDRLAYEQYF. The CDR3 DNA follows: TGTGCCAGTCAGGACAGGTTGGCCTACGAGCAGTACTTC.